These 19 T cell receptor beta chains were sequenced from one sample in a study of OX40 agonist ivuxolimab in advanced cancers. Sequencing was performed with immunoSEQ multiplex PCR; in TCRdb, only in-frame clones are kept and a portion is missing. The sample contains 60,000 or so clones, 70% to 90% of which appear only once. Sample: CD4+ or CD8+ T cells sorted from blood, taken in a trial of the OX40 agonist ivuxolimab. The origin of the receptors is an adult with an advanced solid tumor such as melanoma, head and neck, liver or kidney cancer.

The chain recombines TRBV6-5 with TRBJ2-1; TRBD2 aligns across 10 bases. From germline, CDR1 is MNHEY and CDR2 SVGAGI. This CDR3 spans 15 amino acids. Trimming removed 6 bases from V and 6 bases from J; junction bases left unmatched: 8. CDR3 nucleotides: TGTGCCAGCAGATCAGCGGAGCGGGAGGGCAATGAGCAGTTCTTC. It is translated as CASRSAEREGNEQFF.

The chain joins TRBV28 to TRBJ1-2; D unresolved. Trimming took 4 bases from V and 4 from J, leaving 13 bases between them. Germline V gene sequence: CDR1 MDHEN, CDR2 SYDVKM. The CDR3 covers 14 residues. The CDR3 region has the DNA TGTGCCAGCAGTTGGGCCCTGTCCGGCTATGGCTACACCTTC. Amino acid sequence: CASSWALSGYGYTF.

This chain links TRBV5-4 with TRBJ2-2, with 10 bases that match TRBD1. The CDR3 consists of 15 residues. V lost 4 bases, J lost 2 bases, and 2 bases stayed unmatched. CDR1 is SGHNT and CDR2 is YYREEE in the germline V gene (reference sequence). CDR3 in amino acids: CASSRDRGNTGELFF. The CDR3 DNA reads TGTGCCAGCAGCAGGGACAGGGGAAACACCGGGGAGCTGTTTTTT.

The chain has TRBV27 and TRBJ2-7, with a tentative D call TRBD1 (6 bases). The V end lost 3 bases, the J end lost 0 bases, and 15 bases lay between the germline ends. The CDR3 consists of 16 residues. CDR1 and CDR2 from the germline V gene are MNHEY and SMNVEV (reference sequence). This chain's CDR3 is CASSFNVGHFSYEQYF. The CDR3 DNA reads TGTGCCAGCAGTTTTAATGTGGGACACTTCTCCTACGAGCAGTACTTC.

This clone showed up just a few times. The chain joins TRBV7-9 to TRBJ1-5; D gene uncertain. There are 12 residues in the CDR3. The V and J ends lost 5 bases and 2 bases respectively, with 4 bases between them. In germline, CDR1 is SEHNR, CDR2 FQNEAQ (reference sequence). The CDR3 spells CASSQGNQPQHF. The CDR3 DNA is TGTGCCAGCAGCCAAGGCAATCAGCCCCAGCATTTT.

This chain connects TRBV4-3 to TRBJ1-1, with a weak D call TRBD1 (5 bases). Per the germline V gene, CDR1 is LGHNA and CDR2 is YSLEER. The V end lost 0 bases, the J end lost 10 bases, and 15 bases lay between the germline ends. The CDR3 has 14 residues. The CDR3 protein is CASSQEGPGRRAFF. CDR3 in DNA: TGCGCCAGCAGCCAAGAGGGCCCAGGGCGGAGAGCTTTCTTT.

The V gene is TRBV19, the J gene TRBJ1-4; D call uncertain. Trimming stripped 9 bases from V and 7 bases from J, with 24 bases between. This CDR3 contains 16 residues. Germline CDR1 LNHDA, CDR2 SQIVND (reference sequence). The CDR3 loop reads CASRGGSTSLGEKLFF. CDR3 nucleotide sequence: TGTGCCAGCCGCGGTGGATCGACCAGTTTAGGTGAAAAACTGTTTTTT.

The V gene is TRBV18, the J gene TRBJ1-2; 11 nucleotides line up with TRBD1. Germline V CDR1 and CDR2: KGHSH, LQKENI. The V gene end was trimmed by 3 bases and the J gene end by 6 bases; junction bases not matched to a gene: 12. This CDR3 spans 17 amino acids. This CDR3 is CASSPRTGGRIGDGYTF. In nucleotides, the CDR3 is TGTGCCAGCTCACCTCGGACAGGGGGCAGGATCGGTGATGGCTACACCTTC.

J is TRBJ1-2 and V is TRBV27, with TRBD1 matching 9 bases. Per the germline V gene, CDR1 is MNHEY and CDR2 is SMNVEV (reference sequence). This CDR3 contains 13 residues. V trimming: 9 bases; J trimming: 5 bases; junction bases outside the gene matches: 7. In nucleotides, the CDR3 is TGTGCCAGTGACAGGGGGGCTGGGTATGGCTACACCTTC. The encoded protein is CASDRGAGYGYTF.

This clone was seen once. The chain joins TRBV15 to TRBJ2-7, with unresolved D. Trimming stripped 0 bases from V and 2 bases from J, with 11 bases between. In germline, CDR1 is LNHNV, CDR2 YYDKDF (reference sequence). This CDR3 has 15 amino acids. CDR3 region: CATSRELRGPYEQYF. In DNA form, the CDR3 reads TGTGCCACCAGCAGAGAATTGCGCGGCCCCTACGAGCAGTACTTC.

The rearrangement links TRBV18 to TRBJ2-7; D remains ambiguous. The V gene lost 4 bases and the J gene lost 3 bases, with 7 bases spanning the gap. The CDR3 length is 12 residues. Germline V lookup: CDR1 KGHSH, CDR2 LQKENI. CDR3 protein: CASSQQDYEQYF. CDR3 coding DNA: TGTGCCAGCTCACAGCAGGACTACGAGCAGTACTTC.

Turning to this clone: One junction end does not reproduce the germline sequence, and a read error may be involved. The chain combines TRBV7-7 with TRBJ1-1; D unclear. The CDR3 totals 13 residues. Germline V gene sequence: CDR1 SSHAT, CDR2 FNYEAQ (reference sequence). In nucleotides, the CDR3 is TGTGCTAGCAGCTTAGAGGAGAACACTGAAGCTTTCTTT. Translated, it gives CASSLEENTEAFF.

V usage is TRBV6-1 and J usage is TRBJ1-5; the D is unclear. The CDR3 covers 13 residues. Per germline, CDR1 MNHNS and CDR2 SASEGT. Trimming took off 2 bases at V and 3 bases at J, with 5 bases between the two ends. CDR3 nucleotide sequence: TGTGCCAGCAGTGAACAGTACAATCAGCCCCAGCATTTT. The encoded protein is CASSEQYNQPQHF.

In nucleotides, the CDR3 is TGTGCCAGCTGTACCCCGGGGGAGAACACCGGGGAGCTGTTTTTT. Translation gives CASCTPGENTGELFF. V gene TRBV28 combines with J gene TRBJ2-2; possibly TRBD2 for D (6 bases). Looked up from germline, CDR1 is MDHEN and CDR2 is SYDVKM. Trimming pared 8 bases from V and 1 base from J, leaving 14 bases between. This CDR3 is built from 15 residues.

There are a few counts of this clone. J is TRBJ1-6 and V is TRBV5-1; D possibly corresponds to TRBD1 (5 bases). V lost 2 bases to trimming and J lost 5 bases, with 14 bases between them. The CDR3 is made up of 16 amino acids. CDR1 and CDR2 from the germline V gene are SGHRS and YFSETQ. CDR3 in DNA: TGCGCCAGCAGCTTTGGGCGTGACAGAAATAATTCACCCCTCCACTTT. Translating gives CASSFGRDRNNSPLHF.

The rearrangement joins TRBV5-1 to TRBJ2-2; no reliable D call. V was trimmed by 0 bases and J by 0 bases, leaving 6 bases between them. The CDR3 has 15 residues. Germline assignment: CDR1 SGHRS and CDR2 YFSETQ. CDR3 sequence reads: CASSLEGPNTGELFF. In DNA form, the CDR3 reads TGCGCCAGCAGCTTGGAAGGGCCGAACACCGGGGAGCTGTTTTTT.

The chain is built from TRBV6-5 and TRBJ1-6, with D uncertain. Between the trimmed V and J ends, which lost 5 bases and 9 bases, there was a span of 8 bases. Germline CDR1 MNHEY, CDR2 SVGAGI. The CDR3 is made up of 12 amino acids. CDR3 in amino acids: CASSEDVSPLHF. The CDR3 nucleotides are TGTGCCAGCAGTGAAGATGTTTCACCCCTCCACTTT.

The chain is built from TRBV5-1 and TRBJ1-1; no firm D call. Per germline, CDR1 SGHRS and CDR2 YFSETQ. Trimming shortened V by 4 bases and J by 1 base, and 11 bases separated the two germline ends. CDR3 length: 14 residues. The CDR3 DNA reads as TGCGCCAGCAGCCCGGAGGGTTGGAACACTGAAGCTTTCTTT. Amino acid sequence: CASSPEGWNTEAFF. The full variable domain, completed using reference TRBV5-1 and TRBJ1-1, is KAGVTQTPRYLIKTRGQQVTLSCSPISGHRSVSWYQQTPGQGLQFLFEYFSETQRNKGNFPGRFSGRQFSNSRSEMNVSTLELGDSALYLCASSPEGWNTEAFFGQGTRLTVV.

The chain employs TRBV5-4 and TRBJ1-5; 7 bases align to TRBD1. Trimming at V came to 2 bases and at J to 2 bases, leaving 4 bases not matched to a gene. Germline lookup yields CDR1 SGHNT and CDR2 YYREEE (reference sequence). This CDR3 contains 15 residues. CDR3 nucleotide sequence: TGTGCCAGCAGCTTTCAGGGGGGGCGCAATCAGCCCCAGCATTTT. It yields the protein CASSFQGGRNQPQHF.